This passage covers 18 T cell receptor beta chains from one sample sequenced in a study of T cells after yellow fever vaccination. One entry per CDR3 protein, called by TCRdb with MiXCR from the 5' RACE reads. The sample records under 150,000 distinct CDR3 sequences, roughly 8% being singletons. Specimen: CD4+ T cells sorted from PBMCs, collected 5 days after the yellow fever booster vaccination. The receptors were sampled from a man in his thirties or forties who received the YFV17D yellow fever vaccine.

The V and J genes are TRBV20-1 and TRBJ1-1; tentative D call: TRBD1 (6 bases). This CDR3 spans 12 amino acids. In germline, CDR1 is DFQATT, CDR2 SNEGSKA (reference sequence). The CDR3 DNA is TGCTCCTCGGACAGTCCGGGCACTGAAGCTTTCTTT. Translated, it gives CSSDSPGTEAFF.

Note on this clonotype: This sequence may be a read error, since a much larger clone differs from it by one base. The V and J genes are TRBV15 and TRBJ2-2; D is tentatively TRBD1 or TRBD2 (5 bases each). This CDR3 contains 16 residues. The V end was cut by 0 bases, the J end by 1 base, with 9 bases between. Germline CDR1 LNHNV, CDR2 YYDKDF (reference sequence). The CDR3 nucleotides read TGTGCCACCAGCAGAGAAGAGGGGAAGAACACCGGGGAGCTGTTTTTT. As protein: CATSREEGKNTGELFF.

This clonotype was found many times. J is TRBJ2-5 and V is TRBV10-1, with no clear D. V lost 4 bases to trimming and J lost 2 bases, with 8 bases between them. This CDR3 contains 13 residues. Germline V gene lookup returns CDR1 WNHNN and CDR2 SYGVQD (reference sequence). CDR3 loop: CASSAVAQETQYF. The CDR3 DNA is TGCGCCAGCAGTGCTGTCGCGCAAGAGACCCAGTACTTC.

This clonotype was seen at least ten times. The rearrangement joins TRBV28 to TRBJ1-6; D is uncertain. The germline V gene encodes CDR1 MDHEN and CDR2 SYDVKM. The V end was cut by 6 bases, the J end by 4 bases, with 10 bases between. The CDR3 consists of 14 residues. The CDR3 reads CASRRETYNSPLHF. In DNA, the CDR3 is TGTGCCAGCAGGCGGGAGACTTATAATTCACCCCTCCACTTT.

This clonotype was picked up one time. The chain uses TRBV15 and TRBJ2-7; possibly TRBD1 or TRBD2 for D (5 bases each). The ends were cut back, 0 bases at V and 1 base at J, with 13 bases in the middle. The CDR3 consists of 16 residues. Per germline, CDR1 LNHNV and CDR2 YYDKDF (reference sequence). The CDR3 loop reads CATSRDPAGSSYEQYF. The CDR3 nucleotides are TGTGCCACCAGCAGAGATCCGGCAGGGAGTTCCTACGAGCAGTACTTC.

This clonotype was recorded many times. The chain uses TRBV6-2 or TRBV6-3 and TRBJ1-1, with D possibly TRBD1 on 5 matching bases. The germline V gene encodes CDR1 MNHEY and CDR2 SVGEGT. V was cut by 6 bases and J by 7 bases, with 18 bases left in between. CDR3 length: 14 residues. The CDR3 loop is CASRRTGTGNEAFF. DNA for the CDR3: TGTGCCAGCAGGAGGACCGGGACGGGGAATGAAGCTTTCTTT.

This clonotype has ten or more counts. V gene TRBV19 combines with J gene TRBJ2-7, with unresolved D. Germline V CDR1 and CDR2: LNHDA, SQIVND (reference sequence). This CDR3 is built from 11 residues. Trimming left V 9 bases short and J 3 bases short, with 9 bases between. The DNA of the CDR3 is TGTGCCAGGAGAGAGGTCTACGAGCAGTACTTC. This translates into CARREVYEQYF.

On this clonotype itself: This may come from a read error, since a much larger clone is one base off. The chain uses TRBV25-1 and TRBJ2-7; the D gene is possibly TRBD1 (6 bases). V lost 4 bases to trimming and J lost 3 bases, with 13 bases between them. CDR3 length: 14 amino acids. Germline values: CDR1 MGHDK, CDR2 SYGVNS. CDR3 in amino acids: CASSGNRAFYEQYF. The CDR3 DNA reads TGTGCCAGCAGTGGGAACAGGGCTTTCTACGAGCAGTACTTC.

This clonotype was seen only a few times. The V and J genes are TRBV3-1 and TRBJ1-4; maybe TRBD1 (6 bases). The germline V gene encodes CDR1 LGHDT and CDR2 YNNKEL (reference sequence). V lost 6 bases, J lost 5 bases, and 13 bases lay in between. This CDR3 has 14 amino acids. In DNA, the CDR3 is TGTGCCAGCAGGCCCGGGACACAAAATGAAAAACTGTTTTTT. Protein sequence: CASRPGTQNEKLFF.

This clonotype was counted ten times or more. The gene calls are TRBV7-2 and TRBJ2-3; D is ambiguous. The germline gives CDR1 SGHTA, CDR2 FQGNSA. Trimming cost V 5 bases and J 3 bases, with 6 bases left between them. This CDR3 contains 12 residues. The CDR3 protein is CASSAYTDTQYF. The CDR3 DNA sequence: TGTGCCAGCAGCGCGTATACAGATACGCAGTATTTT.

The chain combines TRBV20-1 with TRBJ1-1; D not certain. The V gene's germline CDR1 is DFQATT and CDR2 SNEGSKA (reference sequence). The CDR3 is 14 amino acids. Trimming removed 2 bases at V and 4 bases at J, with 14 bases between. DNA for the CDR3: TGCAGTGCTAGAAGCCGGGCCCTAGGCACTGAAGCTTTCTTT. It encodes CSARSRALGTEAFF.

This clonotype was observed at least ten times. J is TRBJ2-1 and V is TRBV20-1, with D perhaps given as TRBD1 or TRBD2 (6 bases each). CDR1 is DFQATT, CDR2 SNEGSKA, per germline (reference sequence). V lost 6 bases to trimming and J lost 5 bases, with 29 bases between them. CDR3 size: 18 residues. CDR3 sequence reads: CSALRTRGAVKPDNEQFF. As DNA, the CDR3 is TGCAGTGCCCTTCGGACAAGGGGGGCGGTCAAGCCAGACAATGAGCAGTTCTTC.

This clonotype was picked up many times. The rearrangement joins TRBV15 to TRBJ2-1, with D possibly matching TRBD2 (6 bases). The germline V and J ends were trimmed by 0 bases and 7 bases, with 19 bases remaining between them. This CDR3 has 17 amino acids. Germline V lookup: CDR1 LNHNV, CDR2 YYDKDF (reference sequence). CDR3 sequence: CATSREARGKGINEQFF. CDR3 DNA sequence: TGTGCCACCAGCAGAGAGGCTCGGGGGAAGGGGATAAATGAGCAGTTCTTC.

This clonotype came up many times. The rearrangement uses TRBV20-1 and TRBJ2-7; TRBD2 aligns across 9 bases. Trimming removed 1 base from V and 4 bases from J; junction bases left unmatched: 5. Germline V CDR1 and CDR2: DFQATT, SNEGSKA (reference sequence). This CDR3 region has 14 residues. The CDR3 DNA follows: TGCAGTGCTAGAGTTGATAGCGGGAGTTACGAGCAGTACTTC. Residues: CSARVDSGSYEQYF.

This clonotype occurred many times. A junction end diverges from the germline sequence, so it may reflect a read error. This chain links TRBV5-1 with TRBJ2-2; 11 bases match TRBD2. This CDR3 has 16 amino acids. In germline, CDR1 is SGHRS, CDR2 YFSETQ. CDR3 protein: CASSLGLAEFTGELFF. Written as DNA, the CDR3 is TGCGCCAGCAGTTTGGGACTAGCGGAGTTCACCGGGGAGCTGTTTTTT.

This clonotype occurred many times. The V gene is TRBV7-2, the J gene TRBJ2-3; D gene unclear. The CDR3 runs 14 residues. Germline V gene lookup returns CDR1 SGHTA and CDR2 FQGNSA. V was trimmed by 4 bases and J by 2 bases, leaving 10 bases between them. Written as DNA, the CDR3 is TGTGCCAGCAGCTCCAGACTCTTCACAGATACGCAGTATTTT. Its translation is CASSSRLFTDTQYF.

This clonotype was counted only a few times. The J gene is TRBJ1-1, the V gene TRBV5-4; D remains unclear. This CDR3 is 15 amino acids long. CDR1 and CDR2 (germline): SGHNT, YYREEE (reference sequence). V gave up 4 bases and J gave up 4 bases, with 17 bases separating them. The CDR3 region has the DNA TGTGCCAGCAGCGGTTCTACTACTCTCTCCACTGAAGCTTTCTTT. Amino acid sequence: CASSGSTTLSTEAFF.

The CDR3 DNA reads as TGTGCCACCAGCAGGGGGATGGGACAGGCCTCTGGGGCCAACGTCCTGACTTTC. Amino acid sequence: CATSRGMGQASGANVLTF. V usage is TRBV15 and J usage is TRBJ2-6; 8 nucleotides agree with TRBD1. The CDR3 spans 18 residues. In germline, CDR1 is LNHNV, CDR2 YYDKDF (reference sequence). After removal of 3 bases from V and 0 bases from J, the junction contained 7 bases not matched to a gene.